These T cell receptor beta chains were read from a single sample in a study of shared clonotypes between healthy human individuals. Assay used: immunoSEQ multiplex PCR; TCRdb lists only in-frame clones, some missing. The table shows millions of clones, with 95% occurring only once. The sample comprised naive CD4+ T cells sorted from blood. The receptors originated from a young man in good health. Both conserved end residues are part of each CDR3. A D gene is named only where the DNA matches it firmly. Some rows mark clone size as missing; the rest say once, few, many or name a class of expanded clone.

v_gene	abundance	j_gene	len	d_gene	CDR3aa	CDR3nt
TRBV2	-	TRBJ2-2	15	TRBD2	CASSGTSGSSGELFF	TGTGCCAGCAGTGGGACTAGCGGGAGTTCCGGGGAGCTGTTTTTT
TRBV29-1	once	TRBJ1-4	12	-	CSVEGEDEKLFF	TGCAGCGTTGAGGGGGAAGATGAAAAACTGTTTTTT
TRBV5-1	-	TRBJ1-1	15	TRBD1	CASTLGGTADTEAFF	TGCGCCAGCACCCTTGGCGGGACAGCGGACACTGAAGCTTTCTTT
TRBV4-3	-	TRBJ2-3	18	TRBD2	CASSQERGLAGATDTQYF	TGCGCCAGCAGCCAAGAGAGAGGACTAGCGGGGGCCACAGATACGCAGTATTTT
TRBV14	-	TRBJ2-1	16	TRBD2	CASSQDGLAGANKQLF	TGTGCCAGCAGCCAAGATGGACTAGCGGGGGCCAATAAGCAGCTCTTC
TRBV5-1	-	TRBJ1-4	16	TRBD1	CASSITGASGNEKLFF	TGCGCCAGCAGCATAACAGGGGCCAGCGGAAATGAAAAACTGTTTTTT
TRBV5-1	-	TRBJ2-7	14	-	CASSLDPGPYEQYF	TGCGCCAGCAGCTTGGATCCAGGGCCCTACGAGCAGTACTTC
TRBV7-2	-	TRBJ2-5	16	-	CASSLRSPGLGETQYF	TGTGCCAGCAGCTTAAGGTCGCCTGGTTTGGGAGAGACCCAGTACTTC
TRBV7-6	-	TRBJ2-5	20	TRBD2	CASSPGVKEGLAGVFGTQYF	TGTGCCAGCAGCCCCGGGGTCAAGGAAGGACTAGCGGGAGTATTCGGGACCCAGTACTTC
TRBV10-3	-	TRBJ2-5	15	TRBD1	CAGRLGQSFQETQYF	TGTGCCGGAAGGCTGGGACAGAGTTTTCAAGAGACCCAGTACTTC
TRBV6-5	few	TRBJ2-2	15	TRBD2	CASGRGRMGNGELFF	TGTGCCAGCGGTCGCGGGAGGATGGGAAACGGGGAGCTGTTTTTT